Below are 21 T cell receptor beta chains sequenced from a single sample in a study of memory CD4+ T cells and cytomegalovirus serostatus. Sequencing was performed with immunoSEQ multiplex PCR; in TCRdb, only in-frame clones are kept and a portion is missing. The sample carries approximately 52,000 clones, 75% to 85% recorded once. The sort gate was single viable CD3+CD4+CD8-CD45RO+ cells for memory CD4+ T cells. The specimen sequenced was memory CD4+ T cells from blood. Receptors were obtained from an adult in good health and CMV-seronegative.

This chain joins TRBV7-2 and TRBJ2-5, with TRBD2 matching 8 bases. The CDR3 runs 16 residues. Trimming removed 5 bases from V and 1 base from J; junction bases left unmatched: 9. Germline V gene sequence: CDR1 SGHTA, CDR2 FQGNSA. In nucleotides, the CDR3 is TGTGCCAGCAGCCCTATGCGAGCGGGGGCCCAAGAGACCCAGTACTTC. This codes for CASSPMRAGAQETQYF.

The DNA for the CDR3 is TGCGCCAGCAGCCAAGGGGGTGGTCGTAGGAATGAAAAACTGTTTTTT. Translation gives CASSQGGGRRNEKLFF. The rearrangement uses TRBV4-1 and TRBJ1-4; D not certain. V lost 1 base to trimming and J lost 5 bases, with 14 bases between them. The CDR3 is 16 residues long. CDR1 MGHRA and CDR2 YSYEKL come from the germline V gene.

V usage is TRBV2 and J usage is TRBJ1-2; 8 bases match TRBD1. CDR1 is SNHLY, CDR2 FYNNEI, per germline. V dropped 6 bases and J dropped 0; count of bases not matched to a gene: 3. The CDR3 spans 14 residues. CDR3 DNA sequence: TGTGCCAGCAGCGACAGGGGAACTAACTATGGCTACACCTTC. The encoded protein is CASSDRGTNYGYTF.

The gene calls are TRBV29-1 and TRBJ2-5; D unclear. The CDR3 is made up of 13 amino acids. Trimming pared 5 bases from V and 0 bases from J, leaving 10 bases between. Germline V lookup: CDR1 SQVTM, CDR2 ANQGSEA. As DNA, the CDR3 is TGCAGCGTTTCTTGGTTGTACCAAGAGACCCAGTACTTC. The encoded protein is CSVSWLYQETQYF.

This clone was seen a handful of times. The identical CDR3 is also encoded by other nucleotide sequences in the sample. This chain connects TRBV10-3 to TRBJ2-2, with a possible D match to TRBD1 (5 bases). The V gene's germline CDR1 is ENHRY and CDR2 SYGVKD. The V gene lost 2 bases and the J gene lost 7 bases, with 8 bases spanning the gap. The CDR3 totals 13 residues. DNA for the CDR3: TGTGCCATCAGTGAGGGGCAGGGCGGGGAGCTGTTTTTT. This codes for CAISEGQGGELFF.

The genes are TRBV6-1 and TRBJ2-7, with TRBD2 as a possible D gene (5 bases). The V end was cut by 8 bases, the J end by 3 bases, with 8 bases between. CDR1 is MNHNS and CDR2 is SASEGT in the germline V gene. This CDR3 is built from 11 residues. CDR3 coding DNA: TGTGCCAGCGTACGGGACTACGAGCAGTACTTC. Protein sequence: CASVRDYEQYF.

The genes are TRBV6-5 and TRBJ1-2, with D unresolved. Trimming took 5 bases from V and 3 from J, leaving 10 bases between them. This CDR3 region has 13 residues. Germline V gene sequence: CDR1 MNHEY, CDR2 SVGAGI. The CDR3 coding sequence is TGTGCCAGCAGTCGTGACGGGGACTATGGCTACACCTTC. Protein product: CASSRDGDYGYTF.

The rearrangement uses TRBV25-1 and TRBJ1-1; D unresolved. Germline CDR1 reads MGHDK; CDR2 reads SYGVNS. The CDR3 runs 15 residues. V lost 9 bases to trimming and J lost 1 base, with 18 bases between them. In DNA form, the CDR3 reads TGTGCCAGTGTCAGACCCGGGTTCTCGAACACTGAAGCTTTCTTT. Amino acids: CASVRPGFSNTEAFF.

This clone was seen a handful of times. V usage is TRBV4-3 and J usage is TRBJ2-1; 15 nucleotides match TRBD2. The CDR3 is 17 residues long. Germline assignment: CDR1 LGHNA and CDR2 YSLEER. The ends lost 3 bases at V and 7 bases at J; junction bases unmatched: 7. CDR3 nucleotide sequence: TGCGCCAGCAGCCATCATGGACTAGCGGGGGGGCCGAATGAGCAGTTCTTC. This gives the protein CASSHHGLAGGPNEQFF.

The chain employs TRBV11-2 and TRBJ2-3; no definite D call. The length of the CDR3 is 18 residues. Germline CDR1 reads SGHAT; CDR2 reads FQNNGV. V lost 4 bases and J 0 bases, leaving 20 bases between the germline ends. CDR3 region: CASSSIYQYDSSTDTQYF. CDR3 DNA sequence: TGTGCCAGCAGCTCCATATACCAGTACGACTCTAGCACAGATACGCAGTATTTT.

V and J are TRBV5-1 and TRBJ2-4; D remains ambiguous. CDR3 size: 18 residues. The germline V and J ends were trimmed by 4 bases and 0 bases, with 20 bases remaining between them. From germline, CDR1 is SGHRS and CDR2 YFSETQ. CDR3 residues: CASSPAGPVALAKNIQYF. CDR3 DNA: TGCGCCAGCAGCCCGGCAGGCCCCGTAGCCCTAGCCAAAAACATTCAGTACTTC.

The chain employs TRBV6-5 and TRBJ1-2; 7 nucleotides match TRBD1. CDR3 size: 13 residues. The ends lost 6 bases at V and 8 bases at J; junction bases unmatched: 9. Germline lookup yields CDR1 MNHEY and CDR2 SVGAGI. CDR3 sequence reads: CASRPGTEKGYTF. The DNA of the CDR3 is TGTGCCAGCAGACCAGGGACAGAGAAGGGCTACACCTTC.

This clone was seen a few times. At one boundary the junction diverges from the germline segment, which might be a read error. The J gene is TRBJ2-2, the V gene TRBV30; a weak D match, TRBD2 (5 bases). The length of the CDR3 is 13 residues. Germline V gene data show CDR1 as GTSNPN and CDR2 as SVGIG (reference sequence). Written as DNA, the CDR3 is TGTGCCTCACGGACTCGGAACAGCGGGGAGCTGTTTTTT. It codes for CASRTRNSGELFF.

This chain joins TRBV19 and TRBJ1-1; unclear D gene. Between the trimmed V and J ends, which lost 8 bases and 0 bases, there was a span of 10 bases. The CDR3 extends over 13 amino acids. Per germline, CDR1 LNHDA and CDR2 SQIVND (reference sequence). In DNA, the CDR3 is TGTGCCAGTCGGTATTCGATGAACACTGAAGCTTTCTTT. Its protein product is CASRYSMNTEAFF. The full variable domain, in which reference TRBV19 and TRBJ1-1 provide the parts outside the CDR3, is DGGITQSPKYLFRKEGQNVTLSCEQNLNHDAMYWYRQDPGQGLRLIYYSQIVNDFQKGDIAEGYSVSREKKESFPLTVTSAQKNPTAFYLCASRYSMNTEAFFGQGTRLTVV.

This clone was detected only once. This chain connects TRBV6-6 to TRBJ2-1; D gene unclear. With 2 bases removed from V and 4 bases from J, the gap between germline ends came to 6 bases. The CDR3 runs to 13 residues. Germline V gene data show CDR1 as MNHNY and CDR2 as SVGAGI (reference sequence). CDR3 residues: CASSYDSYNEQFF. CDR3 DNA: TGTGCCAGCAGTTACGATTCTTACAATGAGCAGTTCTTC.

This chain links TRBV10-3 with TRBJ1-5; D perhaps matches TRBD1 (6 bases). Germline loops: CDR1 ENHRY, CDR2 SYGVKD. V was trimmed by 6 bases and J by 8 bases, leaving 17 bases between them. This CDR3 is built from 14 residues. CDR3 coding DNA: TGTGCCATCAGGGGGGACACACCCGAAAAGCCCCAGCATTTT. Protein product: CAIRGDTPEKPQHF.

The genes are TRBV10-3 and TRBJ2-2, with D perhaps matching TRBD1 or TRBD2 (5 bases each). The V gene's germline CDR1 is ENHRY and CDR2 SYGVKD. V lost 4 bases and J 3 bases, leaving 18 bases between the germline ends. The CDR3 runs to 17 residues. CDR3 protein: CAISGRGVLGDTGELFF. CDR3 DNA: TGTGCCATCAGTGGCCGTGGTGTATTGGGGGACACCGGGGAGCTGTTTTTT.

The chain joins TRBV7-2 to TRBJ1-2, with 8 bases fitting TRBD1. J gave up 2 bases and V 5 bases, and 7 bases lay outside the gene matches. CDR3 size: 15 residues. Germline V gene lookup returns CDR1 SGHTA and CDR2 FQGNSA. The CDR3 nucleotides read TGTGCCAGCAGCCACCCGAGGACAGGGAACTATGGCTACACCTTC. Protein: CASSHPRTGNYGYTF.

The V gene is TRBV29-1, the J gene TRBJ1-5, with a weak D call TRBD1 (5 bases). The CDR3 is 13 residues long. Looked up from germline, CDR1 is SQVTM and CDR2 is ANQGSEA. Trimming stripped 4 bases from V and 9 bases from J, with 16 bases between. This chain's CDR3 is CSVVYGARGPQHF. The CDR3 DNA sequence: TGCAGCGTTGTATATGGGGCCCGCGGGCCCCAGCATTTT.

This chain links TRBV2 with TRBJ1-5; 8 bases agree with TRBD1. The CDR3 contains 15 residues. Germline V lookup: CDR1 SNHLY, CDR2 FYNNEI. The V gene end was trimmed by 2 bases and the J gene end by 6 bases; junction bases not matched to a gene: 6. The CDR3, as DNA: TGTGCCAGCAGTGAACAGGGGGCTGGACGTCAGCCCCAGCATTTT. Protein sequence: CASSEQGAGRQPQHF.

This clone has a handful of counts. The V gene is TRBV7-2, the J gene TRBJ1-1; unclear D gene. Trimming took off 5 bases at V and 10 bases at J, with 14 bases between the two ends. The CDR3 sequence is 12 residues long. Germline V gene sequence: CDR1 SGHTA, CDR2 FQGNSA. The CDR3 loop is CASSPGRQGAFF. CDR3 DNA: TGTGCCAGCAGCCCTGGCCGTCAAGGAGCTTTCTTT.